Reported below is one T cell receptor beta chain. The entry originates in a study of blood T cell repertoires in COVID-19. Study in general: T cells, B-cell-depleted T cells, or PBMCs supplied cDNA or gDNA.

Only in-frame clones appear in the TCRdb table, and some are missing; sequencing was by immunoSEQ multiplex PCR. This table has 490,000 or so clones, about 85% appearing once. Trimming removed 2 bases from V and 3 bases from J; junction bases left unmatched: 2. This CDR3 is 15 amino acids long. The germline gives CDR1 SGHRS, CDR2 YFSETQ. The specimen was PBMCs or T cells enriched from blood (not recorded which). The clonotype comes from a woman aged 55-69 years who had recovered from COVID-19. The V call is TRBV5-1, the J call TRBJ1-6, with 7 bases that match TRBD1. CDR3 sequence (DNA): TGCGCCAGCAGCTTCGGACAGGACTATAATTCACCCCTCCACTTT. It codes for CASSFGQDYNSPLHF.